Shown below are 32 T cell receptor beta chains from a single sample sequenced in a study of cytomegalovirus exposure and HLA in healthy donors. This PCR relied on a set of 60 Vbeta primers and 13 Jbeta primers. Assay used: immunoSEQ multiplex PCR; TCRdb lists only in-frame clones, some missing. The sample has 110,000 to 150,000 clones, around 75% seen once. Sequencing used PBMCs. Every receptor here comes from a man aged 35 to 55 in good health and CMV-seronegative.

This clone was detected a few times. The CDR3: CASSQLGVGEQFF. CDR3 in DNA: TGCGCCAGCAGCCAACTAGGAGTGGGTGAGCAGTTCTTC. The rearrangement joins TRBV4-1 to TRBJ2-1; D unclear. Germline V gene lookup returns CDR1 MGHRA and CDR2 YSYEKL. The length of the CDR3 is 13 residues. Trimming removed 2 bases at V and 9 bases at J, with 11 bases between.

This rearrangement joins TRBV10-2 to TRBJ2-7; 9 nucleotides line up with TRBD2. V dropped 3 bases and J dropped 3; count of bases not matched to a gene: 9. The CDR3 is 16 amino acids. Germline CDR1 reads WSHSY; CDR2 reads SAAADI. This CDR3 reads CASSEGLGLALYEQYF. CDR3 bases: TGCGCCAGCAGTGAAGGGTTAGGACTAGCGCTCTACGAGCAGTACTTC.

The rearrangement links TRBV30 to TRBJ1-6, with TRBD1 matching over 7 bases. The V gene's germline CDR1 is GTSNPN and CDR2 SVGIG (reference sequence). V dropped 1 base and J dropped 4; count of bases not matched to a gene: 7. This CDR3 contains 16 residues. CDR3 protein: CAWSAGWDSYNSPLHF. The CDR3 region has the DNA TGTGCCTGGAGTGCAGGATGGGACAGTTATAATTCACCCCTCCACTTT. Looking up the rest from reference TRBV30 and TRBJ1-6 gives the full variable domain: SQTIHQWPATLVQPVGSPLSLECTVEGTSNPNLYWYRQAAGRGLQLLFYSVGIGQISSEVPQNLSASRPQDRQFILSSKKLLLSDSGFYLCAWSAGWDSYNSPLHFGNGTRLTVT.

This sequence joins TRBV13 and TRBJ1-2; 8 bases are a match to TRBD1. CDR1 is PRHDT and CDR2 is FYEKMQ in the germline V gene (reference sequence). The CDR3 contains 13 residues. Germline trimming cut 4 bases from V and 8 bases from J; bases unmatched to any gene: 6. CDR3 DNA sequence: TGTGCCAGCAGCTCCCAGGGGGCTGGAGGCTACACCTTC. Translation: CASSSQGAGGYTF.

This chain uses TRBV7-2 with TRBJ1-2; D might be TRBD1 (6 bases). In germline, CDR1 is SGHTA, CDR2 FQGNSA. The CDR3 consists of 12 residues. V was pared by 5 bases and J by 4 bases, with 8 bases between. This CDR3 reads CASSPDSYGYTF. The CDR3 nucleotides read TGTGCCAGCAGCCCGGACAGCTATGGCTACACCTTC.

CDR3 sequence: CASSLRDYTDTQYF. The CDR3 bases are TGTGCCAGCAGCTTAAGAGATTACACAGATACGCAGTATTTT. J is TRBJ2-3 and V is TRBV7-3; D gene unclear. The CDR3 is made up of 14 amino acids. Trimming removed 1 base from V and 2 bases from J, with 7 bases in between. Per germline, CDR1 SGHTA and CDR2 FQGTGA.

The chain carries TRBV6-4 and TRBJ2-1, with 10 bases matching TRBD2. This CDR3 is built from 17 residues. Per germline, CDR1 MRHNA and CDR2 SNTAGT. Losses at the gene ends were 0 bases for V and 7 bases for J; bases not matched to a gene: 9. The CDR3 bases are TGTGCCAGCAGTGACTCGACCAGCGGGGGGGCCAAAAATGAGCAGTTCTTC. This gives the protein CASSDSTSGGAKNEQFF.

The chain links TRBV7-2 to TRBJ2-2; D might be TRBD1 (6 bases). Germline V CDR1 and CDR2: SGHTA, FQGNSA. V shed 3 bases and J shed 4 bases, with 12 bases lying between them. CDR3 size: 15 residues. The CDR3 sequence is CASSLPGQITGELFF. The CDR3, as DNA: TGTGCCAGCAGCTTGCCCGGACAGATCACCGGGGAGCTGTTTTTT.

The V gene is TRBV9, the J gene TRBJ1-3, with a possible D match to TRBD1 (5 bases). The CDR3 runs to 15 residues. Trimming removed 4 bases at V and 2 bases at J, with 13 bases between. Germline CDR1 and CDR2: SGDLS and YYNGEE. Written as DNA, the CDR3 is TGTGCCAGCAGCATCCGTGAAGGGGCTGGAAACACCATATATTTT. This sequence encodes CASSIREGAGNTIYF.

This clone was recorded only once. V is TRBV7-9 and J is TRBJ2-1; possibly TRBD2 for D (6 bases). The CDR3 has 14 amino acids. Trimming stripped 4 bases from V and 9 bases from J, with 16 bases between. The germline CDR1 and CDR2 sequences are SEHNR and FQNEAQ (reference sequence). The CDR3 sequence is CASSSGGGLGEQFF. The CDR3 DNA is TGTGCCAGCAGCTCGGGTGGGGGGTTAGGTGAGCAGTTCTTC.

The chain links TRBV7-8 to TRBJ2-3, with 7 bases that match TRBD2. There are 17 residues in the CDR3. V lost 4 bases and J lost 0; bases outside the gene matches: 10. Per the germline V gene, CDR1 is SGHVS and CDR2 is FQNEAQ. The DNA of the CDR3 is TGTGCCAGCAGCTCAATGGGAGGGGTGACGAGCACAGATACGCAGTATTTT. It codes for CASSSMGGVTSTDTQYF.

Many counts were recorded for this clone. The chain uses TRBV6-5 and TRBJ1-1; 9 bases line up with TRBD1. V lost 4 bases to trimming and J lost 0 bases; unmatched junction nucleotides: 3. Germline lookup yields CDR1 MNHEY and CDR2 SVGAGI. The CDR3 is made up of 15 amino acids. CDR3 sequence: CASSSWDRVNTEAFF. The DNA of the CDR3 is TGTGCCAGCAGTTCTTGGGACAGGGTGAACACTGAAGCTTTCTTT.

The chain employs TRBV10-3 and TRBJ2-2, with 11 bases aligning to TRBD2. With 4 bases clipped from V and 0 bases from J, the junction kept 10 bases outside the gene matches. This CDR3 has 19 residues. From germline, CDR1 is ENHRY and CDR2 SYGVKD. The CDR3: CAISGPASGGYSNTGELFF. The CDR3 bases are TGTGCCATCAGTGGTCCGGCTAGCGGGGGGTACTCGAACACCGGGGAGCTGTTTTTT.

The chain links TRBV6-6 to TRBJ1-2, with TRBD1 matching over 7 bases. Germline assignment: CDR1 MNHNY and CDR2 SVGAGI (reference sequence). CDR3 length: 16 residues. With 7 bases clipped from V and 4 bases from J, the junction kept 15 bases outside the gene matches. CDR3 sequence reads: CASIEGQSEYGYGYTF. The CDR3 DNA reads TGTGCCAGCATCGAGGGACAGTCGGAGTATGGCTATGGCTACACCTTC.

The chain recombines TRBV4-1 with TRBJ2-3; 9 positions agree with TRBD1. CDR1 is MGHRA, CDR2 YSYEKL, per germline. The CDR3 extends over 17 amino acids. Trimming removed 4 bases from V and 3 bases from J; junction bases left unmatched: 11. The CDR3 protein is CASSRTQGASTTDTQYF. DNA of the CDR3: TGCGCCAGCAGCCGAACACAGGGGGCGAGTACGACAGATACGCAGTATTTT.

V gene TRBV28 combines with J gene TRBJ1-1; maybe TRBD1 (5 bases). V gave up 6 bases and J gave up 10 bases, with 15 bases separating them. Germline V gene lookup returns CDR1 MDHEN and CDR2 SYDVKM. The CDR3 spans 12 residues. The CDR3 loop reads CASRGGVLGAFF. CDR3 in DNA: TGTGCCAGCAGGGGGGGGGTTTTAGGAGCTTTCTTT.

The V gene is TRBV6-5, the J gene TRBJ2-7; maybe TRBD1 (6 bases). Deletions cut 4 bases from V and 2 bases from J, with 15 bases between. Germline-derived CDR1 and CDR2 are MNHEY and SVGAGI. This CDR3 is 15 amino acids long. The CDR3 nucleotides are TGTGCCAGCAGTTGCCAAGACAGGACCCCCTACGAGCAGTACTTC. This encodes CASSCQDRTPYEQYF.

The rearrangement links TRBV25-1 to TRBJ2-5; D possibly corresponds to TRBD2 (6 bases). Gene TRBJ2-7 matches the end of the DNA better, so the J call may be wrong. Germline V gives CDR1 MGHDK, CDR2 SYGVNS. The CDR3 loop spans 15 amino acids. The CDR3 region is CASSEFGRSKDEQYF. CDR3 coding DNA: TGTGCCAGCAGTGAATTTGGGAGGAGTAAGGACGAGCAGTACTTC.

The V gene is TRBV7-2, the J gene TRBJ2-1, with 14 bases fitting TRBD2. Germline assignment: CDR1 SGHTA and CDR2 FQGNSA. With 0 bases clipped from V and 1 base from J, the junction kept 8 bases outside the gene matches. The length of the CDR3 is 20 residues. In nucleotides, the CDR3 is TGTGCCAGCAGCTTAGCGGGTGGGACTAGCGGGGGTTTTTCCTACAATGAGCAGTTCTTC. It yields the protein CASSLAGGTSGGFSYNEQFF.

The genes are TRBV5-1 and TRBJ1-4; D remains unclear. V lost 4 bases and J lost 4, with 11 bases in between. The CDR3 has 14 amino acids. Germline CDR1 SGHRS, CDR2 YFSETQ. CDR3 bases: TGCGCCAGCAGCCGAGACGGAGATAATGAAAAACTGTTTTTT. Its protein is CASSRDGDNEKLFF.

The chain uses TRBV30 and TRBJ1-1; 7 bases map to TRBD1. Germline CDR1 is GTSNPN and CDR2 is SVGIG (reference sequence). The CDR3 consists of 17 residues. Germline trimming cut 4 bases from V and 2 bases from J; bases unmatched to any gene: 16. CDR3 sequence: CAWKGAGEEYENTEAFF. CDR3 sequence (DNA): TGTGCCTGGAAGGGGGCAGGGGAAGAGTATGAAAACACTGAAGCTTTCTTT.

As DNA, the CDR3 is TGTGCCAGCAGCTCCATTAGGGGTTTCTACAATGAGCAGTTCTTC. Translating it yields CASSSIRGFYNEQFF. This sequence joins TRBV5-5 and TRBJ2-1, with D maybe TRBD1 (5 bases). Germline CDR1 reads SGHKS; CDR2 reads YYEKEE (reference sequence). Trimming pared 3 bases from V and 3 bases from J, leaving 13 bases between. There are 15 residues in the CDR3. Drawing the rest from reference TRBV5-5 and TRBJ2-1, the complete variable domain is DAGVTQSPTHLIKTRGQQVTLRCSPISGHKSVSWYQQVLGQGPQFIFQYYEKEERGRGNFPDRFSARQFPNYSSELNVNALLLGDSALYLCASSSIRGFYNEQFFGPGTRLTVL.

This clone was seen only once. V and J are TRBV13 and TRBJ1-2; perhaps TRBD1 as D (5 bases). This CDR3 region has 12 residues. V dropped 0 bases and J dropped 8 bases, with 7 bases sitting between them. Germline V CDR1 and CDR2: PRHDT, FYEKMQ (reference sequence). CDR3 in amino acids: CASSLGRVGYTF. In DNA, the CDR3 is TGTGCCAGCAGCTTAGGCAGGGTCGGCTACACCTTC.

The chain links TRBV5-1 to TRBJ2-3; no clear D gene. Trimming removed 0 bases at V and 0 bases at J, with 5 bases between. The CDR3 sequence is 14 residues long. The germline V gene has CDR1 SGHRS and CDR2 YFSETQ. DNA of the CDR3: TGCGCCAGCAGCTTGGTTCAGAGCACAGATACGCAGTATTTT. This translates into CASSLVQSTDTQYF.

The chain recombines TRBV6-1 with TRBJ2-1; D gene unclear. Germline loops: CDR1 MNHNS, CDR2 SASEGT. CDR3 length: 16 amino acids. Trimming took 0 bases from V and 4 from J, leaving 13 bases between them. The CDR3 region has the DNA TGTGCCAGCAGTGAAGCGGCCGGTTTCGGGTACAATGAGCAGTTCTTC. This gives the protein CASSEAAGFGYNEQFF.

This chain connects TRBV7-9 to TRBJ2-5; the D gene is possibly TRBD2 (6 bases). Germline assignment: CDR1 SEHNR and CDR2 FQNEAQ (reference sequence). Trimming removed 4 bases from V and 3 bases from J, with 18 bases in between. The CDR3 spans 16 residues. CDR3: CASSYGVGSFKETQYF. CDR3 nucleotides: TGTGCCAGCAGCTACGGGGTCGGGAGTTTTAAAGAGACCCAGTACTTC. The full variable domain, completed using reference TRBV7-9 and TRBJ2-5, is DTGVSQNPRHKITKRGQNVTFRCDPISEHNRLYWYRQTLGQGPEFLTYFQNEAQLEKSRLLSDRFSAERPKGSFSTLEIQRTEQGDSAMYLCASSYGVGSFKETQYFGPGTRLLVL.

The chain carries TRBV9 and TRBJ2-3; TRBD1 might be the D (5 bases). CDR1 is SGDLS, CDR2 YYNGEE, per germline. There are 12 residues in the CDR3. Trimming left V 2 bases short and J 5 bases short, with 6 bases between. In DNA, the CDR3 is TGTGCCAGCAGCGTTGACAGAGATACGCAGTATTTT. Encoded protein: CASSVDRDTQYF. Full variable domain (outside the CDR3, taken from reference TRBV9 and TRBJ2-3): DSGVTQTPKHLITATGQRVTLRCSPRSGDLSVYWYQQSLDQGLQFLIQYYNGEERAKGNILERFSAQQFPDLHSELNLSSLELGDSALYFCASSVDRDTQYFGPGTRLTVL.

The count of this clone is one. The rearrangement links TRBV11-1 to TRBJ2-7; 7 nucleotides match TRBD1. Looked up from germline, CDR1 is SGHAT and CDR2 is FQDESV (reference sequence). V shed 2 bases, J shed 0 bases, and the junction held 1 base outside the gene matches. The CDR3 has 14 amino acids. CDR3 DNA: TGTGCCAGCAGCTTATGGACAGGCTCCTACGAGCAGTACTTC. This gives the protein CASSLWTGSYEQYF.

This clone was counted once. The chain couples TRBV7-2 to TRBJ2-7; 9 nucleotides align to TRBD2. CDR3 length: 17 amino acids. J lost 0 bases, V lost 5 bases, and 11 bases had no gene match. Germline CDR1 is SGHTA and CDR2 is FQGNSA. The CDR3 region is CASSRRLASGVSYEQYF. CDR3 nucleotide sequence: TGTGCCAGCAGCCGTCGACTCGCTAGCGGGGTCTCCTACGAGCAGTACTTC.

V usage is TRBV2 and J usage is TRBJ2-5; 7 bases map to TRBD1. The J call could be wrong; TRBJ2-7 is a better fit for the DNA end. CDR3 length: 13 amino acids. Germline values: CDR1 SNHLY, CDR2 FYNNEI. CDR3 DNA: TGTGCCAGCAACGACAGGGCACCCTACGAGCAGTACTTC. Translating it yields CASNDRAPYEQYF.

This chain joins TRBV10-3 and TRBJ1-4, with a weak D call TRBD1 (6 bases). CDR1 is ENHRY and CDR2 is SYGVKD in the germline V gene. This CDR3 comprises 13 residues. The V gene lost 6 bases and the J gene lost 3 bases, with 8 bases spanning the gap. The CDR3 nucleotides are TGTGCCATCAGGTCAGGGGCTAATGAAAAACTGTTTTTT. It is translated as CAIRSGANEKLFF.

Only a few counts were recorded for this clone. The chain has TRBV6-1 and TRBJ1-6, with 9 bases aligning to TRBD1. CDR3 size: 18 residues. V was pared by 4 bases and J by 4 bases, with 11 bases of the junction left unmatched. Germline V gives CDR1 MNHNS, CDR2 SASEGT. CDR3 protein: CASSVSRTGVEYNSPLHF. CDR3 nucleotide sequence: TGTGCCAGCAGTGTTTCGAGGACAGGGGTCGAATATAATTCACCCCTCCACTTT.